What follows describes a single TCR beta chain. Its antigen remains unidentified. The data stem from a study of graft-versus-host responses after intestinal transplantation. Across the whole study: Anti-thymocyte globulin induction was given to all recipients, followed by tacrolimus and steroids for three to four years.

Whole-study findings and limits: Researchers found GvH clones in recipient marrow, and some showed up first in ileum or blood.

This CDR3 has 15 residues. Per the germline V gene, CDR1 is SGDLS and CDR2 is YYNGEE. The V end lost 6 bases, the J end lost 7 bases, and 19 bases lay between the germline ends. Profiling relied on immunoSEQ multiplex PCR, and the TCRdb table lists in-frame clones only, not all of them. The repertoire has 80,000 to 100,000 clones, 80% to 95% of them found once; the top ten carry around 0.17%. This TCR was recovered from a human donor who received an intestinal transplant. The gene calls are TRBV9 and TRBJ1-4; D not certain. The specimen comprised unstimulated CD4+ T cells sorted from spleen or lymph node cells, sampled before intestinal transplant. The CDR3 loop reads CASIAPEFCPEKLFF. CDR3 nucleotide sequence: TGTGCCAGCATAGCCCCGGAATTCTGCCCTGAAAAACTGTTTTTT.